Listed below are T cell receptor beta chains from one sample, sequenced in a study of OX40 agonist ivuxolimab in advanced cancers. Using immunoSEQ multiplex PCR, the repertoire was profiled, and TCRdb retains in-frame clones only, with some absent. The table lists 45,000 to 60,000 clones, 75% to 85% of them singletons. Sequenced here: CD4+ or CD8+ T cells sorted from blood, sampled in a trial of the OX40 agonist ivuxolimab. Receptors were obtained from an adult with an advanced solid tumor such as melanoma, head and neck, liver or kidney cancer. CDR3s include the opening cysteine and the closing phenylalanine or tryptophan. Each record gives: CDR3 protein, CDR3 DNA, clone size, J gene, V gene, CDR3 length, D gene. The D gene is left open where the match is weak. Clone size is not always given. Where it is, it says once, few, many or a class for expanded clones.

CDR3: CSVALAGPYNEQFF
DNA: TGCAGCGTCGCACTAGCGGGACCCTACAATGAGCAGTTCTTC
size: -
J: TRBJ2-1
V: TRBV29-1
length: 14
D: TRBD2

CDR3: CASSSKSGNTIYF
DNA: TGTGCCAGCAGTAGTAAGTCTGGAAACACCATATATTTT
size: -
J: TRBJ1-3
V: TRBV6-6
length: 13
D: -

CDR3: CAIRDYNEQFF
DNA: TGTGCCATCAGGGACTACAATGAGCAGTTCTTC
size: -
J: TRBJ2-1
V: TRBV10-3
length: 11
D: -

CDR3: CAWSPPGPQGGYTF
DNA: TGTGCCTGGAGTCCCCCCGGCCCCCAGGGGGGCTACACCTTC
size: -
J: TRBJ1-2
V: TRBV30
length: 14
D: -

CDR3: CASSPPGRNFEGYTF
DNA: TGTGCCAGCTCACCACCGGGACGCAATTTTGAAGGCTACACCTTC
size: -
J: TRBJ1-2
V: TRBV18
length: 15
D: -

CDR3: CASSGLAGGQGEQYF
DNA: TGTGCCAGCAGTGGACTAGCGGGAGGCCAAGGCGAGCAGTACTTC
size: -
J: TRBJ2-7
V: TRBV7-2
length: 15
D: TRBD2

CDR3: CASSLVQGTYGYTF
DNA: TGTGCCAGCAGCTTAGTGCAGGGAACCTATGGCTACACCTTC
size: once
J: TRBJ1-2
V: TRBV11-2
length: 14
D: -

CDR3: CASSLVAGEQFF
DNA: TGCGCCAGCAGCTTGGTCGCGGGTGAGCAGTTCTTC
size: -
J: TRBJ2-1
V: TRBV5-1
length: 12
D: -

CDR3: CASSNGGITEAFF
DNA: TGTGCCAGCAGCAACGGTGGGATCACTGAAGCTTTCTTT
size: -
J: TRBJ1-1
V: TRBV6-9
length: 13
D: -

CDR3: CASSPAPWGEQYF
DNA: TGTGCCAGCAGCCCAGCACCCTGGGGAGAGCAGTACTTC
size: once
J: TRBJ2-5
V: TRBV5-4
length: 13
D: -

CDR3: CASSSRDIRMGGYTF
DNA: TGTGCCAGCAGCTCAAGGGACATCCGAATGGGGGGCTACACCTTC
size: -
J: TRBJ1-2
V: TRBV27
length: 15
D: -

CDR3: CASSIDRGTQGTGELFF
DNA: TGTGCCAGTAGTATAGATCGAGGGACTCAGGGCACCGGGGAGCTGTTTTTT
size: -
J: TRBJ2-2
V: TRBV19
length: 17
D: -

CDR3: CASSLATPSGANTGELFF
DNA: TGTGCCAGCAGCTTAGCAACCCCTAGCGGGGCGAACACCGGGGAGCTGTTTTTT
size: once
J: TRBJ2-2
V: TRBV7-2
length: 18
D: TRBD2

CDR3: CASSLIVGTGELFF
DNA: TGTGCCAGCAGCTTAATAGTTGGGACCGGGGAGCTGTTTTTT
size: -
J: TRBJ2-2
V: TRBV7-3
length: 14
D: -

CDR3: CASSEIMTAFPGQPNQPQHF
DNA: TGTGCCAGCAGTGAGATTATGACCGCCTTCCCGGGACAGCCCAATCAGCCCCAGCATTTT
size: -
J: TRBJ1-5
V: TRBV2
length: 20
D: TRBD1

CDR3: CASSPNHRQGMNTEAFF
DNA: TGTGCCAGCTCACCAAACCATAGACAGGGTATGAACACTGAAGCTTTCTTT
size: -
J: TRBJ1-1
V: TRBV18
length: 17
D: TRBD1

CDR3: CASSRTGGGYTF
DNA: TGTGCCAGCAGTAGGACAGGGGGAGGCTACACCTTC
size: -
J: TRBJ1-2
V: TRBV6-5
length: 12
D: TRBD1

CDR3: CAITSGSASLTGELFF
DNA: TGTGCCATTACTAGCGGGAGTGCCTCACTAACCGGGGAGCTGTTTTTT
size: -
J: TRBJ2-2
V: TRBV10-3
length: 16
D: TRBD2

CDR3: CASSRTSGSFGGELFF
DNA: TGTGCCAGCAGCAGGACTAGCGGGAGTTTTGGCGGGGAGCTGTTTTTT
size: -
J: TRBJ2-2
V: TRBV11-1
length: 16
D: TRBD2

CDR3: CASSLSVNTEAFF
DNA: TGTGCCAGCAGCTTGTCGGTGAACACTGAAGCTTTCTTT
size: few
J: TRBJ1-1
V: TRBV5-5
length: 13
D: -

CDR3: CASSATGREETQYF
DNA: TGTGCCAGCAGTGCGACAGGGAGGGAAGAGACCCAGTACTTC
size: once
J: TRBJ2-5
V: TRBV6-1
length: 14
D: -

CDR3: CASSIKGQGAGQPQHF
DNA: TGTGCCAGTAGTATTAAGGGACAGGGGGCGGGTCAGCCCCAGCATTTT
size: -
J: TRBJ1-5
V: TRBV19
length: 16
D: TRBD1

CDR3: CASSPRVGGRQETQYF
DNA: TGTGCCAGCAGCCCTAGGGTGGGGGGGAGGCAAGAGACCCAGTACTTC
size: -
J: TRBJ2-5
V: TRBV11-3
length: 16
D: TRBD2

CDR3: CASSLMRGSYEQYF
DNA: TGTGCCAGCAGCCTGATGAGGGGATCCTACGAGCAGTACTTC
size: -
J: TRBJ2-7
V: TRBV6-1
length: 14
D: -

CDR3: CASSQAGTVGQETQYF
DNA: TGCGCCAGCAGCCAAGCCGGGACAGTGGGACAAGAGACCCAGTACTTC
size: -
J: TRBJ2-5
V: TRBV4-1
length: 16
D: TRBD1

CDR3: CASSPPREDEQFF
DNA: TGTGCCAGCAGCCCCCCTAGGGAAGATGAGCAGTTCTTC
size: -
J: TRBJ2-1
V: TRBV7-8
length: 13
D: -

CDR3: CASSQRGLAGQETQYF
DNA: TGTGCCAGCAGCCAAAGGGGACTAGCGGGTCAAGAGACCCAGTACTTC
size: -
J: TRBJ2-5
V: TRBV7-6
length: 16
D: TRBD2

CDR3: CASSLARDSYEQYF
DNA: TGTGCCAGCAGCTTAGCCCGGGACAGCTACGAGCAGTACTTC
size: -
J: TRBJ2-7
V: TRBV7-9
length: 14
D: TRBD1

CDR3: CASIGASRSGELFF
DNA: TGTGCCAGCATTGGGGCTAGCAGGAGCGGGGAGCTGTTTTTT
size: few
J: TRBJ2-2
V: TRBV2
length: 14
D: -

CDR3: CATSRVAGQRVNTF
DNA: TGTGCCACCAGCAGAGTAGCGGGCCAGCGGGTCAACACCTTC
size: -
J: TRBJ1-2
V: TRBV15
length: 14
D: -

CDR3: CSGAGSSGDEKLFF
DNA: TGCAGCGGTGCCGGATCTAGCGGTGATGAAAAACTGTTTTTT
size: -
J: TRBJ1-4
V: TRBV29-1
length: 14
D: -

CDR3: CASSMGLPGPGTQYF
DNA: TGTGCCAGCAGTATGGGACTGCCGGGTCCAGGGACCCAGTACTTC
size: -
J: TRBJ2-5
V: TRBV2
length: 15
D: -

CDR3: CASSLAGGRQYF
DNA: TGTGCCAGCAGCTTGGCCGGGGGGCGGCAGTACTTC
size: once
J: TRBJ2-7
V: TRBV5-8
length: 12
D: -

CDR3: CASSQDGGRDYGYTF
DNA: TGCGCCAGCAGCCAAGACGGGGGGCGCGACTATGGCTACACCTTC
size: -
J: TRBJ1-2
V: TRBV4-3
length: 15
D: -

CDR3: CASRRGDNTEAFF
DNA: TGTGCCAGCCGGAGAGGGGACAACACTGAAGCTTTCTTT
size: -
J: TRBJ1-1
V: TRBV6-5
length: 13
D: -

CDR3: CASSLVRGNTEAFF
DNA: TGTGCCAGCAGCTTAGTACGGGGGAACACTGAAGCTTTCTTT
size: few
J: TRBJ1-1
V: TRBV7-9
length: 14
D: -

CDR3: CASSKSSYEQYF
DNA: TGTGCCAGCAGTAAGAGCTCCTACGAGCAGTACTTC
size: -
J: TRBJ2-7
V: TRBV5-1
length: 12
D: -